A selection of T cell receptor beta chains follows, all from one sample in a study of T-cell reconstitution after alpha-beta-depleted transplantation in children. Using its own MiXCR run on the PCR reads, TCRdb lists one record per CDR3 protein. Found here are around 380,000 distinct CDR3 sequences, about a tenth of them singletons; the top ten hold roughly 5.1%. Here the sequenced sample was PBMCs from the stem cell graft donor, taken from the stem cell graft. These receptors were taken from a human donor who donated a stem cell graft to a child with acute myeloid leukemia. Each CDR3 is given with its conserved first and last residue. The order of the fields is CDR3 DNA, CDR3 protein, J gene, clone size, D gene, V gene. The D gene is left open where the match is weak. Expanded clones are given a class, and other clones once, few, many or no size at all.

TGCAGCGCCGCGGGGAGATTCCAAGAGACCCAGTACTTC | CSAAGRFQETQYF | TRBJ2-5 | few | . | TRBV29-1
TGTGCCAGCAGTTTATTGGGTGGGAGCGCCTACAATGAGCAGTTCTTC | CASSLLGGSAYNEQFF | TRBJ2-1 | . | . | TRBV27
TGTGCCAGCAGATCCGGGCTCGTCAACAATGAGCAGTTCTTC | CASRSGLVNNEQFF | TRBJ2-1 | . | . | TRBV5-6
TGTGCCAGCAGCCAAGGAGGGACAGGGGGCAGTTGGAATTCACCCCTCCACTTT | CASSQGGTGGSWNSPLHF | TRBJ1-6 | few | TRBD1 | TRBV3-1
TGTGCCAGCAGCAACGTCCCAGGGGGCTGGGAAAAACTGTTTTTT | CASSNVPGGWEKLFF | TRBJ1-4 | . | TRBD1 | TRBV7-2
TGCAGTGCACGGCGGGGGGGAGTGGAGACCCAGTACTTC | CSARRGGVETQYF | TRBJ2-5 | few | TRBD2 | TRBV20-1
TGTGCCAGCAGCTCCGCCTACAGGGGTTGGACTGAAGCTTTCTTT | CASSSAYRGWTEAFF | TRBJ1-1 | . | TRBD1 | TRBV13
TGTGCCAGCAGCCTCGAAGGACAGGGTCACCATGAGCAGTTCTTC | CASSLEGQGHHEQFF | TRBJ2-1 | . | TRBD1 | TRBV7-2
TGCAGCGTTTTGGGGGCGACCAGCGGGAGCACAGATACGCAGTATTTT | CSVLGATSGSTDTQYF | TRBJ2-3 | . | . | TRBV29-1
TGCGCCAGCAGCTCCAGCGGGGGGTACTACAATGAGCAGTTCTTC | CASSSSGGYYNEQFF | TRBJ2-1 | few | TRBD2 | TRBV5-1
TGTGCCAGCAGCTTTCGGGGCGGCGGTCAAGAGACCCAGTACTTC | CASSFRGGGQETQYF | TRBJ2-5 | . | . | TRBV7-9
TGTGCCAGCAGTTACTCCGTCTTCCGGGAGAGTCCCCACGAGCAGTACTTC | CASSYSVFRESPHEQYF | TRBJ2-7 | . | . | TRBV6-2/TRBV6-3
TGCAGTGCTCGACAGACAGGGATTGGCGAGCAGTACTTC | CSARQTGIGEQYF | TRBJ2-7 | . | TRBD1 | TRBV20-1
TGTGCCAGCAGCTTAGGCCAGACAGGGGGCGCGAACGAGCAGTACTTC | CASSLGQTGGANEQYF | TRBJ2-7 | few | TRBD1 | TRBV7-2
TGCGCCAGCAGTGGACAGGGACGGTGGGAGCAGTACTTC | CASSGQGRWEQYF | TRBJ2-7 | . | TRBD1 | TRBV5-1
TGTGCCAGCAGCTCCCGGGACGGAACCTACGAGCAGTACTTC | CASSSRDGTYEQYF | TRBJ2-7 | few | . | TRBV7-9
TGCGCCAGCAGTGATTTACGGTCTGGCCGCACAGATACGCAGTATTTT | CASSDLRSGRTDTQYF | TRBJ2-3 | few | . | TRBV10-2
TGTGCCAGCAGCTTATCTGGTCAGGCTAGCTCTGGGGCCAACGTCCTGACTTTC | CASSLSGQASSGANVLTF | TRBJ2-6 | . | . | TRBV7-3
TGTGCCAGCAGCCAGACAGGGGGCGGTTCACCCCTCCACTTT | CASSQTGGGSPLHF | TRBJ1-6 | . | TRBD1 | TRBV6-2/TRBV6-3
TGCAGTGCCAAGTCCCTTGGAGGGGGCAACCTATATGGCTACACCTTC | CSAKSLGGGNLYGYTF | TRBJ1-2 | many | TRBD1 | TRBV20-1
TGTGCCAGCAGCGCTGGTCACGGGACAGGTTTTATTGGCTACACCTTC | CASSAGHGTGFIGYTF | TRBJ1-2 | . | TRBD1 | TRBV5-6
TGTGCCAGCAGTTCCTACAGGGAATCCTACAATGAGCAGTTCTTC | CASSSYRESYNEQFF | TRBJ2-1 | few | . | TRBV27
TGCGCCAGCAGCTCCCAGGGGGGCGGGAACACTGAAGCTTTCTTT | CASSSQGGGNTEAFF | TRBJ1-1 | . | TRBD1 | TRBV5-1
TGTGCCAGCACTCGGACGGCTGCAACTAATGAAAAACTGTTTTTT | CASTRTAATNEKLFF | TRBJ1-4 | . | . | TRBV12-3/TRBV12-4
TGTGCCAGCAGTCCTGACGGGAATAGGGGCTACACCTTC | CASSPDGNRGYTF | TRBJ1-2 | . | . | TRBV27
TGTGCCAGCAGCCGTAGTTATGAGACCCAGTACTTC | CASSRSYETQYF | TRBJ2-5 | . | . | TRBV5-4
TGCGCCAGCAGCTTGACAGGGGAGAACACTGAAGCTTTCTTT | CASSLTGENTEAFF | TRBJ1-1 | . | TRBD1 | TRBV5-1
TGTGCCAGCAGCAAACAGCGGGCAAGCTCCTACAATGAGCAGTTCTTC | CASSKQRASSYNEQFF | TRBJ2-1 | few | . | TRBV21-1
TGCAGCCCTAAATTGTCCGAGACCCAGTACTTC | CSPKLSETQYF | TRBJ2-5 | . | . | TRBV20-1
TGTGCCAGCAGCCAAGCCGGGACTCCTTCGAAAGAGACCCAGTACTTC | CASSQAGTPSKETQYF | TRBJ2-5 | . | . | TRBV3-1
TGTGCCAGCAGCGTATCGGAAGGGGAGTCCGGGGAGCTGTTTTTT | CASSVSEGESGELFF | TRBJ2-2 | . | . | TRBV7-2
TGTGCCAGCAGCTTAACCTCTAGGGGGGGCCAAGAGACCCAGTACTTC | CASSLTSRGGQETQYF | TRBJ2-5 | . | . | TRBV7-2